This is a list of T cell receptor beta chains from one sample in a study of T cell changes during pregnancy in multiple sclerosis. Generated by immunoSEQ multiplex PCR, the TCRdb table keeps only in-frame clones and is missing some. The table records 50,000 or so clones, about 92% of them present only once. The specimen comprised CD4+ T cells from peripheral blood mononuclear cells, sampled in the third trimester of pregnancy. The receptors derive from a female donor with multiple sclerosis, enrolled in a pregnancy study. The CDR3 runs from the conserved cysteine through the conserved F or W.

J,V,CDR3
TRBJ2-2,TRBV15,CATSRTGAPTGELFF
TRBJ2-3,TRBV30,CAWSVLTGATDTQYF
TRBJ2-7,TRBV19,CASSTPGQAYEQYF
TRBJ2-1,TRBV2,CASLASSPEQFF
TRBJ2-7,TRBV28,CATLTYRTSGSRHEQYF
TRBJ2-3,TRBV27,CASSLYGRTTDTQYF
TRBJ2-2,TRBV7-8,CASSLGPLTGRGGELFF
TRBJ1-5,TRBV6-1,CASSEIQGNQPQHF
TRBJ1-2,TRBV15,CATSREPRNYGYTF
TRBJ1-2,TRBV29-1,CSAETRIYGYTF
TRBJ2-1,TRBV29-1,CSVGYEDEQFF
TRBJ2-1,TRBV5-1,CASSRGLEHGEQFF
TRBJ2-5,TRBV30,CAWSVPSRETQYF
TRBJ1-5,TRBV4-2,CASSQDQGSNQPQHF
TRBJ2-1,TRBV28,CASSETAGGIHNEQFF
TRBJ1-1,TRBV10-3,CAIRGDRGQTEAFF
TRBJ1-4,TRBV5-1,CASSPLLSEKLFF
TRBJ1-2,TRBV4-1,CASSHPRTGEYGYTF
TRBJ2-3,TRBV9,CASSASGVSTDTQYF
TRBJ1-5,TRBV2,CASSPGHSSNQPQHF
TRBJ2-2,TRBV25-1,CASSATGRNTGELFF
TRBJ2-1,TRBV7-3,CASSLGLLPYNEQFF
TRBJ2-1,TRBV7-6,CASSSGTANNEQFF
TRBJ2-5,TRBV23-1,CASSQPDRGLETQYF
TRBJ2-5,TRBV2,CASSDFGGSRETQYF
TRBJ2-3,TRBV11-2,CASSPGDTQYF
TRBJ2-7,TRBV5-6,CASSLWTKGSEQYF
TRBJ2-1,TRBV12-5,CASGREDEQFF
TRBJ2-2,TRBV9,CASSVGGDTGELFF
TRBJ1-2,TRBV2,CASSETVGYTF
TRBJ2-7,TRBV29-1,CSVEDGGSGGHSSYEQYF
TRBJ2-1,TRBV2,CASRRRTEAYNEQFF
TRBJ1-3,TRBV6-1,CASSVGNTIYF
TRBJ2-3,TRBV29-1,CSVDEGTDTQYF
TRBJ2-1,TRBV15,CATSKGLAGLSNNEQFF
TRBJ2-7,TRBV9,CASSVGGGGPEEQYF
TRBJ1-5,TRBV10-3,CAISADPSNQPQHF
TRBJ1-2,TRBV9,CASSNRATANYGYTF
TRBJ1-4,TRBV2,CASSVRLGKLFF
TRBJ2-1,TRBV25-1,CASSAPTGRGPYNEQFF
TRBJ1-3,TRBV5-1,CASSMLKAGGSGNTIYF
TRBJ1-5,TRBV15,CATSRDSGDQPQHF
TRBJ1-5,TRBV15,CATSRVGRNSNQPQHF
TRBJ1-5,TRBV19,CASSTRQQPQHF
TRBJ1-2,TRBV7-9,CASSYEFGTFRGYTF
TRBJ1-3,TRBV9,CASSGGAGNTIYF
TRBJ1-1,TRBV21-1,CASSATGTGGMNTEAFF
TRBJ2-7,TRBV5-6,CASSSGILHIEQYF
TRBJ2-3,TRBV9,CASSVAGDTQYF
TRBJ1-1,TRBV19,CASSSLYTEAFF
TRBJ1-4,TRBV4-2,CASSHSAGTALGLFF
TRBJ1-1,TRBV5-4,CASSSGQIPWNTEAFF
TRBJ1-2,TRBV5-4,CASSLVTGGGYTF
TRBJ1-5,TRBV6-5,CASSYDRVRQPQHF